This paragraph covers one T cell receptor beta chain sequence. Antigen unknown. The data are from a study of T cell repertoires in cytomegalovirus infection. Study-wide background: Use of recently identified HLA-C-restricted and well-studied HLA-B-restricted CMV epitopes was part of the study. Both a matching HLA type and CMV infection were indicated by public TCR beta signatures.

MiXCR was run by TCRdb on the reads, yielding one entry per CDR3 protein. This sample carries fewer than 950,000 distinct CDR3 sequences, around a third of them seen once, and the ten largest clones take roughly an eighth. General observations from the study: Identification of carriers of CMV plus the relevant HLA was performed using cumulative public TCR beta family frequency. Clonotype analysis showed dominance of the ex vivo response by HLA-C-restricted CMV-specific TCR beta clonotypes.

The material was cultured CD8+ T cells from PBMCs, obtained from culture after CMV antigen stimulation. The TCR was taken from a human donor in good health (CMV status not recorded). Some clones in this sample may be carry-over from other donors' samples.

The CDR3 coding sequence is TGTGCCAGCATCGTTGGAACTTACCCCTACGAGCAGTACGTC. Translating gives CASIVGTYPYEQYV. The chain combines TRBV2 with TRBJ2-7; no clear D gene. Germline lookup yields CDR1 SNHLY and CDR2 FYNNEI. Trimming cost V 7 bases and J 2 bases, with 15 bases left between them. This CDR3 is built from 14 residues.